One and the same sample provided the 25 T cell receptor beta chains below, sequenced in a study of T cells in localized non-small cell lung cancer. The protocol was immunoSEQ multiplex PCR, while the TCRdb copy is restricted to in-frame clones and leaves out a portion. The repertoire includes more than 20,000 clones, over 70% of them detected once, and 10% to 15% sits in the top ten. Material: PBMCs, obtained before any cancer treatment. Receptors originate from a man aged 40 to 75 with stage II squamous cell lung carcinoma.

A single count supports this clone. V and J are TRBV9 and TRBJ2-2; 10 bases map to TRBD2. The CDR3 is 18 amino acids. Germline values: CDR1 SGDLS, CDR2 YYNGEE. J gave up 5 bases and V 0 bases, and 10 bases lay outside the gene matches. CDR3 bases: TGTGCCAGCAGCGTAGATCCTAGCGGGAGACTATCTACCGGGGAGCTGTTTTTT. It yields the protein CASSVDPSGRLSTGELFF.

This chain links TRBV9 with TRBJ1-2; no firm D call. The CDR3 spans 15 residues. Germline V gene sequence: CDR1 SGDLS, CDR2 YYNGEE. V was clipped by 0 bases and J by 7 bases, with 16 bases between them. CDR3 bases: TGTGCCAGCAGCGTAGGAAGTTCCGGGAGGGCTGGCTACACCTTC. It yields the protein CASSVGSSGRAGYTF.

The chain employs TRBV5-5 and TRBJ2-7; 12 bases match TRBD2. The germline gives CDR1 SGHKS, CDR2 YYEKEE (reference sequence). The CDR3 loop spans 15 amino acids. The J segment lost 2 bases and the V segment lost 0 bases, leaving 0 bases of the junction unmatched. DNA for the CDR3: TGTGCCAGCAGCTTGGCTAGCGGGGGGGCCTACGAGCAGTACTTC. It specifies CASSLASGGAYEQYF.

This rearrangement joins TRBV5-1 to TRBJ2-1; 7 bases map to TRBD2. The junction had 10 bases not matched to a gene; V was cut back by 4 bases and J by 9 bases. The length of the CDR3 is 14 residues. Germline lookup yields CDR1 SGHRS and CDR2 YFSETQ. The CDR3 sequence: CASSPELAISEQFF. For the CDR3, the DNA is TGCGCCAGCAGCCCGGAACTAGCGATCAGTGAGCAGTTCTTC.

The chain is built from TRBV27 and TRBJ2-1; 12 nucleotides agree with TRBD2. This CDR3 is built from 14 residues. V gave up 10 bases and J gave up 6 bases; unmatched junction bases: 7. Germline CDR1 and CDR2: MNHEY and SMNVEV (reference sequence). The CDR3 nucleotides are TGTGCCACCGAGACTAGCGGGAGCCGCAATGAGCAGTTCTTC. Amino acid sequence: CATETSGSRNEQFF.

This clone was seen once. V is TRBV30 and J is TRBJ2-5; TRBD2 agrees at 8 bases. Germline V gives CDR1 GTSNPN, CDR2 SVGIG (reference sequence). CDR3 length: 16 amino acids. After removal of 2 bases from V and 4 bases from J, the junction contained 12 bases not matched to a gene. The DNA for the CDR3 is TGTGCCTGGAGTCTAGGGCTAGCGGGCCGGCGAGAGACCCAGTACTTC. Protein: CAWSLGLAGRRETQYF. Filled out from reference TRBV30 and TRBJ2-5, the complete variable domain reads SQTIHQWPATLVQPVGSPLSLECTVEGTSNPNLYWYRQAAGRGLQLLFYSVGIGQISSEVPQNLSASRPQDRQFILSSKKLLLSDSGFYLCAWSLGLAGRRETQYFGPGTRLLVL.

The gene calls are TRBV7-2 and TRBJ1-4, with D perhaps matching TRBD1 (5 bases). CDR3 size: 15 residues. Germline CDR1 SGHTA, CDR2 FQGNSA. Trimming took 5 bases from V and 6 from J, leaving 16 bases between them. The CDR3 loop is CASSHSLGRDEKLFF. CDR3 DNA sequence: TGTGCCAGCAGCCATTCCCTGGGGCGGGATGAAAAACTGTTTTTT. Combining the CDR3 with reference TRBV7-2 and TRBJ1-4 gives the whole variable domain GAGVSQSPSNKVTEKGKDVELRCDPISGHTALYWYRQSLGQGLEFLIYFQGNSAPDKSGLPSDRFSAERTGGSVSTLTIQRTQQEDSAVYLCASSHSLGRDEKLFFGSGTQLSVL.

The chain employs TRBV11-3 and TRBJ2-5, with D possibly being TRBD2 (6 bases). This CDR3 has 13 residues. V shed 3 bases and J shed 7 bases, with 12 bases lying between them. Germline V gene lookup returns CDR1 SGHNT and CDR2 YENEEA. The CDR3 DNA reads TGTGCCAGCAGCTTGGAGGGGTTTGGGACCCAGTACTTC. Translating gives CASSLEGFGTQYF.

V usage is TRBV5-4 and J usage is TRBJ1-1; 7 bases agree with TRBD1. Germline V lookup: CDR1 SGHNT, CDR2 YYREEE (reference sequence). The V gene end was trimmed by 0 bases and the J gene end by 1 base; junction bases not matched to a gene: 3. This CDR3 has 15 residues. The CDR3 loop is CASSLERQGNTEAFF. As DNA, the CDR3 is TGTGCCAGCAGCTTGGAGAGACAGGGGAACACTGAAGCTTTCTTT.

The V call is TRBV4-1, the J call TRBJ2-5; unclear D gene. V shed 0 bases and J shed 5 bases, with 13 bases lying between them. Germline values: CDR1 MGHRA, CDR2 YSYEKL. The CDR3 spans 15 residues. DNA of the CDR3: TGCGCCAGCAGCCAAGATTTCCTACTCGGGGAGACCCAGTACTTC. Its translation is CASSQDFLLGETQYF.

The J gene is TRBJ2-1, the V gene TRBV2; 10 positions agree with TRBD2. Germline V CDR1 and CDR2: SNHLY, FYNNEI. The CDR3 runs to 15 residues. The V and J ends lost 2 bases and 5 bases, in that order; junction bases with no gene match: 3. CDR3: CASSELAGGHNEQFF. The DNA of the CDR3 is TGTGCCAGCAGTGAATTAGCGGGGGGCCACAATGAGCAGTTCTTC.

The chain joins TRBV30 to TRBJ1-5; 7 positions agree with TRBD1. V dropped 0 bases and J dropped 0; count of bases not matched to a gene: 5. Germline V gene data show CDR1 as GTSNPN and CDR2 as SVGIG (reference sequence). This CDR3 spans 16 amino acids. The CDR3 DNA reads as TGTGCCTGGAGTGTCCGAAGGACAGGTAGCAATCAGCCCCAGCATTTT. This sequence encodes CAWSVRRTGSNQPQHF.

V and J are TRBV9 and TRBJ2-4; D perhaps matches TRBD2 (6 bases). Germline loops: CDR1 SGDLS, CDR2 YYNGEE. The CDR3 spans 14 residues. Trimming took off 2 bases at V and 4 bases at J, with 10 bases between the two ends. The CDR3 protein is CASSVTGGKNIQYF. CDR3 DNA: TGTGCCAGCAGCGTCACAGGAGGGAAAAACATTCAGTACTTC.

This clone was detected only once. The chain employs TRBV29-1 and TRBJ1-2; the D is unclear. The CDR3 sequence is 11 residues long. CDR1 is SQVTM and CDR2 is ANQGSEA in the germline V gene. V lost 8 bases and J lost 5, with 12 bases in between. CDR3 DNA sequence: TGCAGCTTAGATAGGTTGTATGGCTACACCTTC. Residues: CSLDRLYGYTF.

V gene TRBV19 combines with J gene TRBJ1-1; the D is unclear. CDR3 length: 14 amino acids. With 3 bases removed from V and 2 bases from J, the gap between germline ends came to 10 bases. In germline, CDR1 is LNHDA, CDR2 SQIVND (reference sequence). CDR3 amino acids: CASSIGQFNTEAFF. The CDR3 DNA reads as TGTGCCAGTAGTATCGGTCAGTTCAACACTGAAGCTTTCTTT.

The CDR3 protein is CASSPGLDAETQYF. CDR3 in DNA: TGTGCCAGCAGCCCCGGGCTCGATGCGGAGACCCAGTACTTC. The V call is TRBV11-3, the J call TRBJ2-5, with no clear D. Germline CDR1 reads SGHNT; CDR2 reads YENEEA. CDR3 size: 14 residues. V dropped 5 bases and J dropped 5 bases, with 15 bases sitting between them.

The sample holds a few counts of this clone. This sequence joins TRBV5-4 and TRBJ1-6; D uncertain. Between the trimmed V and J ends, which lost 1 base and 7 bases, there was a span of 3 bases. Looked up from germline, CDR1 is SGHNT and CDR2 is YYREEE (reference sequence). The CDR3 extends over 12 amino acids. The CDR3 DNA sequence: TGTGCCAGCAGCTTGCCGAATTCACCCCTCCACTTT. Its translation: CASSLPNSPLHF. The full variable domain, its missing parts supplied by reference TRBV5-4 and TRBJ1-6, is ETGVTQSPTHLIKTRGQQVTLRCSSQSGHNTVSWYQQALGQGPQFIFQYYREEENGRGNFPPRFSGLQFPNYSSELNVNALELDDSALYLCASSLPNSPLHFGNGTRLTVT.

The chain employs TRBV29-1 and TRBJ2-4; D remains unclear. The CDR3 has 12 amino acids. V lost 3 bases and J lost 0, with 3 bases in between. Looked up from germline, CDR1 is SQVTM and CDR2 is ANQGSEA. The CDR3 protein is CSVDLAKNIQYF. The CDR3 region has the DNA TGCAGCGTTGATCTAGCCAAAAACATTCAGTACTTC.

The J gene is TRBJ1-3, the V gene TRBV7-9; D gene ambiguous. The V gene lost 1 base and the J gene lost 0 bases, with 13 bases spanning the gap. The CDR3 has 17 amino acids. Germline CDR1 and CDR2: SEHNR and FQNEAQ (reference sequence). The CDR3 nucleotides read TGTGCCAGCAGCTTAGTATCTGATGTCTACTCTGGAAACACCATATATTTT. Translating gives CASSLVSDVYSGNTIYF. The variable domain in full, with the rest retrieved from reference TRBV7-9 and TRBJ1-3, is DTGVSQNPRHKITKRGQNVTFRCDPISEHNRLYWYRQTLGQGPEFLTYFQNEAQLEKSRLLSDRFSAERPKGSFSTLEIQRTEQGDSAMYLCASSLVSDVYSGNTIYFGEGSWLTVV.

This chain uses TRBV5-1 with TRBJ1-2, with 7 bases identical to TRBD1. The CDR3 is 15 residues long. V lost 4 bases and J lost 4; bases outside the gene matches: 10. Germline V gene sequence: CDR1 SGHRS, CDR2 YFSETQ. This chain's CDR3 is CASSQGGSRPYGYTF. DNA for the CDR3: TGCGCCAGCAGCCAGGGGGGCAGTAGACCCTATGGCTACACCTTC.

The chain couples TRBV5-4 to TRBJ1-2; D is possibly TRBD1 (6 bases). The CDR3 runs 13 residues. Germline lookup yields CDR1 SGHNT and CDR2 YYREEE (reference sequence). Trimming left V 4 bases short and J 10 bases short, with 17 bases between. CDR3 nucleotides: TGTGCCAGCAGCATCAGGGGCCGGCTGGTCTACACCTTC. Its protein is CASSIRGRLVYTF. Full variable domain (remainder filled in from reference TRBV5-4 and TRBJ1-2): ETGVTQSPTHLIKTRGQQVTLRCSSQSGHNTVSWYQQALGQGPQFIFQYYREEENGRGNFPPRFSGLQFPNYSSELNVNALELDDSALYLCASSIRGRLVYTFGSGTRLTVV.

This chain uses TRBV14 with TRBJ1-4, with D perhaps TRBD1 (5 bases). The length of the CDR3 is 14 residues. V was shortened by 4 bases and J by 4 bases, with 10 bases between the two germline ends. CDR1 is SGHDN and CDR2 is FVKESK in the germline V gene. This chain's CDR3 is CASSPRQLNEKLFF. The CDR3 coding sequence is TGTGCCAGCAGCCCTCGACAGCTTAATGAAAAACTGTTTTTT.

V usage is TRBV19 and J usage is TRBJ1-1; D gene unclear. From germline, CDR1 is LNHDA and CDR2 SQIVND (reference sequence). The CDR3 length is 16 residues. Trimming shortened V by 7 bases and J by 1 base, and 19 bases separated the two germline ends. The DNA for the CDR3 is TGTGCCAGTACGGATGGAACGGGAAGAGGGAACACTGAAGCTTTCTTT. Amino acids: CASTDGTGRGNTEAFF. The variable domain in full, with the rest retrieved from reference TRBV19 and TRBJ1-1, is DGGITQSPKYLFRKEGQNVTLSCEQNLNHDAMYWYRQDPGQGLRLIYYSQIVNDFQKGDIAEGYSVSREKKESFPLTVTSAQKNPTAFYLCASTDGTGRGNTEAFFGQGTRLTVV.

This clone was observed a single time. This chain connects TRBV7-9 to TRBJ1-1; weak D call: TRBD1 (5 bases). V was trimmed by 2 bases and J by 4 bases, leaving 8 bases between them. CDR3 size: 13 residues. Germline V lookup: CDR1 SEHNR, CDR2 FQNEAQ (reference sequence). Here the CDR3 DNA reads TGTGCCAGCAGCTTACCAGGGCGCACTGAAGCTTTCTTT. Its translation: CASSLPGRTEAFF.

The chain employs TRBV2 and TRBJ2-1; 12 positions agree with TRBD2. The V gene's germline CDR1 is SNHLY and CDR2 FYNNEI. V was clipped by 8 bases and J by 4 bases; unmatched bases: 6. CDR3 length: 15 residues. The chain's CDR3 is CASGLAGPNYNEQFF. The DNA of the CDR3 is TGTGCCAGCGGACTAGCGGGACCAAATTACAATGAGCAGTTCTTC.